The clone carrying this T cell receptor (beta chain) was detected a few times. V lost 7 bases, J lost 1 base, and 15 bases lay in between. The germline gives CDR1 DFQATT, CDR2 SNEGSKA (reference sequence). This CDR3 has 14 amino acids. During its preparation, the TCRbeta library received unique molecular identifiers. TCRdb processed the PCR reads anew with MiXCR; each CDR3 protein has one entry. The table records almost 500,000 distinct CDR3 sequences, approximately 12% of them present only once. This sample is part of a study of T-cell reconstitution after alpha-beta-depleted transplantation in children.

The clonotype comes from a human donor who donated a stem cell graft to a child with combined immunodeficiency. The sequencing here drew on PBMCs from the stem cell graft donor, taken from the stem cell graft. This chain connects TRBV20-1 to TRBJ2-3; D possibly uses TRBD1 or TRBD2 (5 bases each). DNA of the CDR3: TGCAGTGGAGACGGAGGCAGGGGCACAGATACGCAGTATTTT. Amino acids: CSGDGGRGTDTQYF.